This TCR beta chain was recorded in a study of T cells in Graves' hyperthyroidism and ophthalmopathy. Study-level background: The blood sample was taken at first diagnosis, before treatment began.

V was trimmed by 2 bases and J by 4 bases, leaving 9 bases between them. CDR1 is SGHRS, CDR2 YFSETQ, per germline. CDR3 length equals 14 residues. Study observations and caveats: Ophthalmopathy was predicted by the model a median of about six months ahead of onset. Among clonotypes expanded in thyroid above 0.001, most were also found in blood.

Researchers amplified the TCR beta CDR3 regions from RNA transcripts. HTBI primers were used for first-round RT-PCR of the TCR CDR3. TCRdb used MiXCR to reprocess the multiplex PCR reads, holding one entry per CDR3 protein. The sample has almost 500,000 distinct CDR3 sequences, around a fifth seen once. Remarks on this clonotype: Its antigen is still unknown.

The receptor was isolated from a woman aged 65 to 85 with Graves' ophthalmopathy. This rearrangement joins TRBV5-1 to TRBJ2-2; no clear D. The sequencing input was blood. The DNA for the CDR3 is TGCGCCAGCAGCTTTAGCCCGGGCACCGGGGAGCTGTTTTTT. The encoded protein is CASSFSPGTGELFF.